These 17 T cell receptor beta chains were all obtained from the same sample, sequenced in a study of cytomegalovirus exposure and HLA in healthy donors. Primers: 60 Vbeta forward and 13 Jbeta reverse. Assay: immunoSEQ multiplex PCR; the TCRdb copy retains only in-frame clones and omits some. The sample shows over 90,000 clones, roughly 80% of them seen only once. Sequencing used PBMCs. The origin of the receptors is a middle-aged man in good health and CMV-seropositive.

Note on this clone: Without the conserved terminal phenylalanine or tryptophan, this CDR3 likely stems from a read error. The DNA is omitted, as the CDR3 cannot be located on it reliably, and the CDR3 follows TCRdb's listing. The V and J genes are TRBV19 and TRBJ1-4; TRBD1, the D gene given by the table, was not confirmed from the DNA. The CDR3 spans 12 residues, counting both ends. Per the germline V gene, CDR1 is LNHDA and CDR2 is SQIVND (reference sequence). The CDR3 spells CASSSPMQGPHA.

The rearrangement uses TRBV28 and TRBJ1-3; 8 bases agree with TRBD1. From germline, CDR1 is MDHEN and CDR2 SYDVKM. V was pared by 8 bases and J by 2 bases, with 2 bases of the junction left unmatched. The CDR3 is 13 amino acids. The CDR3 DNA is TGTGCCAGCGCACAGGGGGCTGGAAACACCATATATTTT. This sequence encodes CASAQGAGNTIYF.

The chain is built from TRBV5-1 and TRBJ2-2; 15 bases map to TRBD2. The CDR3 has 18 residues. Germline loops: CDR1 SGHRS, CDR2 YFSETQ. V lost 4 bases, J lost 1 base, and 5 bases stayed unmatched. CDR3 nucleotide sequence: TGCGCCAGCAGCCTCCTGGGACTAGCGGGAGGGAACACCGGGGAGCTGTTTTTT. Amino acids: CASSLLGLAGGNTGELFF.

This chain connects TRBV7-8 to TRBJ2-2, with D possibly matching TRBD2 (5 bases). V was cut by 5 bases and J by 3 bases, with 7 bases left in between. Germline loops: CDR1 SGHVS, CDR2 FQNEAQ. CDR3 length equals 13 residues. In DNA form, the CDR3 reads TGTGCCAGCAGCCCGGACTACACCGGGGAGCTGTTTTTT. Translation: CASSPDYTGELFF.

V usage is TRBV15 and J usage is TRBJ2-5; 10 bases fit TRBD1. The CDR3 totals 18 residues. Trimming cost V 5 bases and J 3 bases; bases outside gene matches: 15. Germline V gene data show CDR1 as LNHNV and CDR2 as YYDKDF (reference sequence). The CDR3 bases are TGTGCCACCAGCGTCCGGGGACAGGGGTTATCTTCTGAAGAGACCCAGTACTTC. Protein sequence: CATSVRGQGLSSEETQYF.

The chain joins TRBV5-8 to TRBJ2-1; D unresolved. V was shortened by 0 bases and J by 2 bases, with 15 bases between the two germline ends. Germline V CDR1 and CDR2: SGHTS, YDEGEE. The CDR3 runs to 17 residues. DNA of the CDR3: TGTGCCAGCAGCTTGGGTTCTAGGTTAGGCGCCTACAATGAGCAGTTCTTC. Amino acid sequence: CASSLGSRLGAYNEQFF.

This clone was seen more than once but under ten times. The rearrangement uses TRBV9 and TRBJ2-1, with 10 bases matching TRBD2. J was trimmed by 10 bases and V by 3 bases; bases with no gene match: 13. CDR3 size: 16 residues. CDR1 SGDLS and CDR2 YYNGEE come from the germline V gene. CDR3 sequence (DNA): TGTGCCAGCAGCGAGGGGCGGACTAGCGGCCTTAGGGAGCAGTTCTTC. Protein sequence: CASSEGRTSGLREQFF.

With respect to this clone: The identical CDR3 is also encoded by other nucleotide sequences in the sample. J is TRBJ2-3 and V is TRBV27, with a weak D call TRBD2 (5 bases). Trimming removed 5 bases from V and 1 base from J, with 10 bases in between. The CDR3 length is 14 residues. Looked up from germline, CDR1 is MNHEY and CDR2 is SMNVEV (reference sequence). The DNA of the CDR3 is TGTGCCAGCAGTGTAGGACTGGGCACAGATACGCAGTATTTT. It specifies CASSVGLGTDTQYF.

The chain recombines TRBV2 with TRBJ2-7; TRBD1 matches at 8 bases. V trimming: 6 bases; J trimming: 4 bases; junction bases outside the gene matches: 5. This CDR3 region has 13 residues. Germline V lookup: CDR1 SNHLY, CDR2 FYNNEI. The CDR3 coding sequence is TGTGCCAGCAGGACACAGGGGGATTACGAGCAGTACTTC. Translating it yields CASRTQGDYEQYF. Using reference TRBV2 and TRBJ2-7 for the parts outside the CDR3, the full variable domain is EPEVTQTPSHQVTQMGQEVILRCVPISNHLYFYWYRQILGQKVEFLVSFYNNEISEKSEIFDDQFSVERPDGSNFTLKIRSTKLEDSAMYFCASRTQGDYEQYFGPGTRLTVT.

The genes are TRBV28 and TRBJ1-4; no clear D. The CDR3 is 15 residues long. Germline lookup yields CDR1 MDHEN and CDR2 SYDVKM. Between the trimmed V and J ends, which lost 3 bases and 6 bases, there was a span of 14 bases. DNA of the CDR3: TGTGCCAGCAGTTTGGTGAGGGAGGACTATGAAAAACTGTTTTTT. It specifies CASSLVREDYEKLFF.

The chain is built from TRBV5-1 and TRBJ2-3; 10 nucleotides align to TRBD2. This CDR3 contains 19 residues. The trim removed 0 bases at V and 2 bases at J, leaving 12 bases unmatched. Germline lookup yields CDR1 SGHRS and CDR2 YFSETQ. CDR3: CASSLVDRDSGRATDTQYF. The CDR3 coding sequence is TGCGCCAGCAGCTTGGTGGACAGGGACAGCGGGAGGGCCACAGATACGCAGTATTTT.

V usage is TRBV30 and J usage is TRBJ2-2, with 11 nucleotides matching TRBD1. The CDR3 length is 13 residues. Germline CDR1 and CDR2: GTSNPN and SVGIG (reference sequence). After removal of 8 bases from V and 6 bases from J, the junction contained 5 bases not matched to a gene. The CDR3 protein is CAGGQGASGELFF. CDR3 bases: TGTGCCGGTGGACAGGGGGCGTCCGGGGAGCTGTTTTTT. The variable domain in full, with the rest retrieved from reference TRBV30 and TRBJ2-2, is SQTIHQWPATLVQPVGSPLSLECTVEGTSNPNLYWYRQAAGRGLQLLFYSVGIGQISSEVPQNLSASRPQDRQFILSSKKLLLSDSGFYLCAGGQGASGELFFGEGSRLTVL.

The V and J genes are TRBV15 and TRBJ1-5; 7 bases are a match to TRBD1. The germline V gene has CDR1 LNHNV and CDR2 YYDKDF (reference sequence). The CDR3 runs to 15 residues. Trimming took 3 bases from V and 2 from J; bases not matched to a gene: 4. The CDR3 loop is CATSRKGAGNQPQHF. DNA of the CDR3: TGTGCCACCAGCAGGAAGGGGGCGGGCAATCAGCCCCAGCATTTT.

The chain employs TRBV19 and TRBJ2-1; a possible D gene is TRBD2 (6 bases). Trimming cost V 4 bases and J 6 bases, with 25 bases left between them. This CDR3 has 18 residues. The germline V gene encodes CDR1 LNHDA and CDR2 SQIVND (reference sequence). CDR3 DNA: TGTGCCAGTAGTACAATTGGGGTCGGGGGTCGCCAGGGCAATGAGCAGTTCTTC. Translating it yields CASSTIGVGGRQGNEQFF.

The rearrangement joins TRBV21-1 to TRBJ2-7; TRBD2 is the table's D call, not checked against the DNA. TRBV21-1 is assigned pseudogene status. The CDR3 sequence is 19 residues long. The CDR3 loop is CASSKVQGSCGGLMDEQYF. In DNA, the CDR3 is TGTGCCAGCAGCAAAGTTCAAGGTTCCTGCGGGGGCCTGATGGACGAGCAGTACTTC.

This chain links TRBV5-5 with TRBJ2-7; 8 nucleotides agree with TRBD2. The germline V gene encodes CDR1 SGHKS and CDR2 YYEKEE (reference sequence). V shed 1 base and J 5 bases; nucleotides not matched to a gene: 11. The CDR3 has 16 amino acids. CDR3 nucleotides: TGTGCCAGCAGCTTGTTCCAAGCGGGAGCTCTCAACGAGCAGTACTTC. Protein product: CASSLFQAGALNEQYF.

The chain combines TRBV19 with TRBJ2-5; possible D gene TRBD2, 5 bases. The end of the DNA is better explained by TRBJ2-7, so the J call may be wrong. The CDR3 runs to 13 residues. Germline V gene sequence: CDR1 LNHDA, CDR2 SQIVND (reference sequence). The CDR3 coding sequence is TGTGCCAGTAGTACTAGCATTAGCTACGAGCAGTACTTC. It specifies CASSTSISYEQYF.